One sample yielded the 16 T cell receptor beta chains listed below, sequenced in a study of blood T cell repertoires in COVID-19 (dated by TCRdb to the early 2020s). Library preparation employed the immunoSEQ multiplex PCR assay. What TCRdb holds here is the immuneACCESS table cut down to in-frame rearrangements. Part of the clones is not present; checked against another copy, under half of the missing clones reflect an unresolved V gene, and the others are unexplained. This sample has around 150,000 clones in its table, and approximately 88% of those were observed once. In total, the top ten clones hold roughly a tenth of the sample. The source material was peripheral blood. These receptors were obtained from a man aged 55 to 69 with active or convalescent COVID-19.

This clone showed up just a few times. The chain links TRBV2 to TRBJ1-5; 7 nucleotides line up with TRBD1. The V segment lost 3 bases and the J segment 1 base; nucleotides outside the gene matches: 6. The CDR3 sequence is 16 residues long. Germline-derived CDR1 and CDR2 are SNHLY and FYNNEI. The CDR3 is CASSERGRESNQPQHF. CDR3 DNA: TGTGCCAGCAGTGAGAGGGGGCGAGAAAGCAATCAGCCCCAGCATTTT.

The V gene is TRBV5-5, the J gene TRBJ1-2; D possibly corresponds to TRBD1 (6 bases). This CDR3 contains 15 residues. CDR1 is SGHKS, CDR2 YYEKEE, per germline (reference sequence). V lost 5 bases to trimming and J lost 8 bases, with 22 bases between them. Here the CDR3 reads CASRILDSVSGGYTF. CDR3 DNA sequence: TGTGCCAGCAGGATCCTGGACAGCGTGTCGGGGGGCTACACCTTC.

V is TRBV2 and J is TRBJ2-3; 9 positions agree with TRBD2. This CDR3 has 15 amino acids. V lost 4 bases and J lost 1; bases outside the gene matches: 3. Per the germline V gene, CDR1 is SNHLY and CDR2 is FYNNEI. CDR3 sequence: CASSGTSARTDTQYF. DNA of the CDR3: TGTGCCAGCAGTGGGACTAGCGCCCGCACAGATACGCAGTATTTT.

V usage is TRBV10-2 and J usage is TRBJ2-7, with 10 bases that match TRBD2. This CDR3 spans 19 amino acids. Germline CDR1 reads WSHSY; CDR2 reads SAAADI. The junction had 13 bases not matched to a gene; V was cut back by 2 bases and J by 0 bases. The CDR3 nucleotides read TGCGCCAGCAGTGAGGAGTCGACTAGCGGGTTGGCAAGCTCCTACGAGCAGTACTTC. Its protein is CASSEESTSGLASSYEQYF.

Here the CDR3 reads CASSSFLAVFSYEQYF. CDR3 nucleotides: TGTGCCAGCAGCTCGTTTCTGGCAGTCTTCTCCTACGAGCAGTACTTC. The chain links TRBV28 to TRBJ2-7; D ambiguous. Per the germline V gene, CDR1 is MDHEN and CDR2 is SYDVKM. CDR3 length: 16 residues. V was pared by 6 bases and J by 0 bases, with 18 bases between. The full variable domain, its missing parts supplied by reference TRBV28 and TRBJ2-7, is DVKVTQSSRYLVKRTGEKVFLECVQDMDHENMFWYRQDPGLGLRLIYFSYDVKMKEKGDIPEGYSVSREKKERFSLILESASTNQTSMYLCASSSFLAVFSYEQYFGPGTRLTVT.

The chain joins TRBV28 to TRBJ2-7; 7 nucleotides line up with TRBD2. CDR1 MDHEN and CDR2 SYDVKM come from the germline V gene. The CDR3 has 14 amino acids. V shed 5 bases, J shed 3 bases, and the junction held 7 bases outside the gene matches. The CDR3, as DNA: TGTGCCAGCAGTCCGCGCGGGACTATCTACGAGCAGTACTTC. Residues: CASSPRGTIYEQYF.

The genes are TRBV28 and TRBJ2-2; maybe TRBD2 (6 bases). The ends were cut back, 5 bases at V and 4 bases at J, with 14 bases in the middle. This CDR3 is 15 amino acids long. CDR1 and CDR2 from the germline V gene are MDHEN and SYDVKM. The CDR3 spells CASSMPAGSTGELFF. The DNA for the CDR3 is TGTGCCAGCAGTATGCCAGCGGGTAGCACCGGGGAGCTGTTTTTT.

V and J are TRBV6-1 and TRBJ1-5, with a tentative D call TRBD1 (5 bases). The ends were cut back, 1 base at V and 4 bases at J, with 14 bases in the middle. Germline V gene lookup returns CDR1 MNHNS and CDR2 SASEGT. The CDR3 is 16 amino acids. The CDR3 sequence is CASSEETAFRNQPQHF. Here the CDR3 DNA reads TGTGCCAGCAGTGAAGAGACAGCTTTCAGGAATCAGCCCCAGCATTTT.

The chain couples TRBV19 to TRBJ1-5; D not certain. CDR1 and CDR2 (germline): LNHDA, SQIVND (reference sequence). V was cut by 4 bases and J by 0 bases, with 10 bases left in between. The CDR3 sequence is 15 residues long. The CDR3 DNA reads as TGTGCCAGTAGTAGGCCAGGTACTAGCAATCAGCCCCAGCATTTT. Residues: CASSRPGTSNQPQHF. Combining the CDR3 with reference TRBV19 and TRBJ1-5 gives the whole variable domain DGGITQSPKYLFRKEGQNVTLSCEQNLNHDAMYWYRQDPGQGLRLIYYSQIVNDFQKGDIAEGYSVSREKKESFPLTVTSAQKNPTAFYLCASSRPGTSNQPQHFGDGTRLSIL.

The chain joins TRBV5-3 to TRBJ1-5; 8 bases align to TRBD1. TRBV5-3 qualifies as an ORF whose function is uncertain. This CDR3 is 17 amino acids long. V lost 4 bases, J lost 0 bases, and 9 bases stayed unmatched. In DNA form, the CDR3 reads TGTGCCAGAAGCATGGACAGGGTTGCATATAGCAATCAGCCCCAGCATTTT. As protein: CARSMDRVAYSNQPQHF.

Comments on this clone: One junction end does not reproduce the germline sequence, and a read error may be involved. The chain has TRBV7-9 and TRBJ1-1; D is unclear. This CDR3 contains 15 residues. Germline V lookup: CDR1 SEHNR, CDR2 FQNEAQ (reference sequence). The CDR3 reads CASSLARPNVTEVFF. CDR3 bases: TGTGCCAGCAGCTTAGCCAGGCCTAATGTAACTGAAGTTTTCTTT.

This chain joins TRBV5-1 and TRBJ2-1; 9 bases fit TRBD2. Germline assignment: CDR1 SGHRS and CDR2 YFSETQ. After removal of 5 bases from V and 7 bases from J, the junction contained 7 bases not matched to a gene. The CDR3 consists of 14 residues. CDR3 loop: CASRRSGRLNEQFF. The CDR3 DNA reads TGCGCCAGCAGGAGGAGCGGGAGGCTAAATGAGCAGTTCTTC.

This clone was detected a few times. The gene calls are TRBV7-9 and TRBJ2-5; weak D call: TRBD2 (6 bases). With 1 base removed from V and 1 base from J, the gap between germline ends came to 10 bases. The CDR3 totals 15 residues. The germline CDR1 and CDR2 sequences are SEHNR and FQNEAQ (reference sequence). CDR3 in DNA: TGTGCCAGCAGCTTAGATAACGGGAGCCAAGAGACCCAGTACTTC. Residues: CASSLDNGSQETQYF.

The chain carries TRBV6-5 and TRBJ1-4; 8 bases agree with TRBD1. Germline CDR1 MNHEY, CDR2 SVGAGI. V shed 2 bases and J 4 bases; nucleotides not matched to a gene: 6. The CDR3 has 16 amino acids. CDR3 amino acids: CASSYHQGADNEKLFF. The CDR3 DNA follows: TGTGCCAGCAGTTACCACCAGGGGGCGGATAATGAAAAACTGTTTTTT.

In DNA form, the CDR3 reads TGCGCCAGCAGCCAAGATCGGGCAGGGTCTAGGAATCTTCAGTTCTTC. It encodes CASSQDRAGSRNLQFF. This sequence joins TRBV4-3 and TRBJ2-1; D may be TRBD1 (5 bases). In germline, CDR1 is LGHNA, CDR2 YSLEER. Trimming pared 0 bases from V and 13 bases from J, leaving 22 bases between. The CDR3 has 16 residues.

The chain joins TRBV6-5 to TRBJ2-7; 11 bases match TRBD1. Looked up from germline, CDR1 is MNHEY and CDR2 is SVGAGI. V lost 2 bases, J lost 3 bases, and 3 bases stayed unmatched. The CDR3 has 15 amino acids. In DNA form, the CDR3 reads TGTGCCAGCAGTTACCGTGGGACAGGGGGCTACGAGCAGTACTTC. This codes for CASSYRGTGGYEQYF.